The 14 T cell receptor beta chains listed next were all sequenced from one sample in a study of T cells in Graves' hyperthyroidism and ophthalmopathy. Researchers took RNA transcripts and amplified the TCR beta CDR3 regions from them. When the TCR CDR3 underwent first-round RT-PCR, the HTBI primer set was used. Each CDR3 protein is one row after TCRdb ran MiXCR on the multiplex PCR reads. The table includes about 540,000 distinct CDR3 sequences, about half detected once. Input material: peripheral blood or thyroid tissue (not recorded which). The receptors shown here come from a woman aged 18-29 years with Graves' hyperthyroidism.

The chain employs TRBV10-3 and TRBJ2-5; the D is unclear. CDR3 length equals 16 residues. In germline, CDR1 is ENHRY, CDR2 SYGVKD. Trimming cost V 2 bases and J 9 bases, with 22 bases left between them. DNA of the CDR3: TGTGCCATCAGTGAGGACCATCAGGCAGAAGCACGGGCCCAGTACTTC. This codes for CAISEDHQAEARAQYF.

This clonotype was detected once. The chain couples TRBV29-1 to TRBJ1-1; 7 bases align to TRBD1. CDR3 length equals 13 residues. The germline CDR1 and CDR2 sequences are SQVTM and ANQGSEA. The V gene end was trimmed by 4 bases and the J gene end by 5 bases; junction bases not matched to a gene: 7. The CDR3 DNA follows: TGCAGCGTTGCGGGACAGCGGGTTACTGAAGCTTTCTTT. Translated, it gives CSVAGQRVTEAFF.

Remarks on this clonotype: A much larger clone sits a single nucleotide away, making a read error possible. The chain recombines TRBV7-8 with TRBJ1-4, with TRBD1 as a possible D gene (6 bases). V lost 6 bases, J lost 7 bases, and 18 bases lay in between. The CDR3 sequence is 15 residues long. Germline values: CDR1 SGHVS, CDR2 FQNEAQ. DNA for the CDR3: TGTGCCAGCAGTTCCGACGGGGGGCAGATTGAAAAACTGTTTTTT. Its translation is CASSSDGGQIEKLFF.

In its sample, this clonotype was seen many times. The chain has TRBV30 and TRBJ1-6, with 8 bases matching TRBD1. Germline V gene sequence: CDR1 GTSNPN, CDR2 SVGIG (reference sequence). CDR3 length: 13 amino acids. The ends lost 3 bases at V and 7 bases at J; junction bases unmatched: 2. The CDR3 DNA reads as TGTGCCTGGAGGTGGGACAGGAATTCACCCCTCCACTTT. It translates to CAWRWDRNSPLHF. Full variable domain (outside the CDR3, taken from reference TRBV30 and TRBJ1-6): SQTIHQWPATLVQPVGSPLSLECTVEGTSNPNLYWYRQAAGRGLQLLFYSVGIGQISSEVPQNLSASRPQDRQFILSSKKLLLSDSGFYLCAWRWDRNSPLHFGNGTRLTVT.

This clonotype was counted a single time. The chain recombines TRBV29-1 with TRBJ1-2; 8 bases are a match to TRBD1. Germline V gene sequence: CDR1 SQVTM, CDR2 ANQGSEA. Trimming at V came to 8 bases and at J to 3 bases, leaving 5 bases not matched to a gene. The CDR3 runs to 12 residues. The CDR3 DNA follows: TGCAGCTCCCGGGACAGGCACTATGGCTACACCTTC. The encoded protein is CSSRDRHYGYTF.

V gene TRBV7-2 combines with J gene TRBJ2-7; 10 positions match TRBD1. There are 15 residues in the CDR3. With V trimmed by 1 base and J by 6 bases, 6 bases remained unmatched. The germline gives CDR1 SGHTA, CDR2 FQGNSA. For the CDR3, the DNA is TGTGCCAGCAGCTTAGTAGGGACAGGGGTGGGCGAGCAGTACTTC. Translating it yields CASSLVGTGVGEQYF.

The CDR3 DNA reads as TGCAGCGTAGAGCCGGGACACGACCTGACTGAAGCTTTCTTT. Encoded protein: CSVEPGHDLTEAFF. The chain uses TRBV29-1 and TRBJ1-1; maybe TRBD1 (6 bases). The ends were cut back, 6 bases at V and 5 bases at J, with 19 bases in the middle. Germline-derived CDR1 and CDR2 are SQVTM and ANQGSEA. CDR3 length: 14 amino acids.

The V and J genes are TRBV24-1 and TRBJ1-2, with D tentatively TRBD1 (6 bases). V was trimmed by 3 bases and J by 4 bases, leaving 11 bases between them. CDR3 length equals 14 residues. Germline CDR1 reads KGHDR; CDR2 reads SFDVKD. CDR3 nucleotides: TGTGCCACCAGTGATCCGACAGGCCCCTATGGCTACACCTTC. Its protein is CATSDPTGPYGYTF.

The chain couples TRBV11-2 to TRBJ1-2, with a weak D call TRBD1 (5 bases). Trimming removed 1 base from V and 7 bases from J, with 16 bases in between. The CDR3 spans 15 residues. CDR1 and CDR2 from the germline V gene are SGHAT and FQNNGV. The CDR3 DNA follows: TGTGCCAGCAGCTTAGGGGCCAGGGCCCTGGGTGGCTACACCTTC. Translated, it gives CASSLGARALGGYTF.

This clonotype was picked up many times. This chain links TRBV20-1 with TRBJ1-2; D is undetermined. V was pared by 2 bases and J by 1 base, with 11 bases between. Germline V gene data show CDR1 as DFQATT and CDR2 as SNEGSKA (reference sequence). The CDR3 spans 14 residues. Written as DNA, the CDR3 is TGCAGTGCTAGAATATTTGGGAATAACTATGGCTACACCTTC. It specifies CSARIFGNNYGYTF.

A few counts support this clonotype. The chain carries TRBV7-3 and TRBJ1-4; D is unclear. The DNA end is more similar to TRBJ2-3, so the J call may be wrong. The CDR3 loop spans 14 amino acids. Per the germline V gene, CDR1 is SGHTA and CDR2 is FQGTGA. The CDR3 here is CASSLVGITDTQYF. CDR3 DNA: TGTGCCAGCAGCTTGGTTGGGATCACAGATACGCAGTATTTT.

Comment on this clonotype: Given a much more abundant clone one base away, this may be a read error. The chain joins TRBV29-1 to TRBJ1-2; 7 nucleotides align to TRBD1. The length of the CDR3 is 13 residues. Per the germline V gene, CDR1 is SQVTM and CDR2 is ANQGSEA. Losses at the gene ends were 5 bases for V and 3 bases for J; bases not matched to a gene: 6. In DNA form, the CDR3 reads TGCAGCGTTAGGGCAGGGGGTGACTATGGCTACACCTTC. Amino acids: CSVRAGGDYGYTF.

This clonotype was seen many times. J is TRBJ2-7 and V is TRBV4-1; 10 nucleotides line up with TRBD2. This CDR3 spans 16 amino acids. Per the germline V gene, CDR1 is MGHRA and CDR2 is YSYEKL. V shed 0 bases, J shed 3 bases, and the junction held 5 bases outside the gene matches. CDR3 DNA sequence: TGCGCCAGCAGCCAAGACCAACTAGCGGGGCACTACGAGCAGTACTTC. Its translation is CASSQDQLAGHYEQYF.

J is TRBJ2-3 and V is TRBV25-1, with TRBD1 matching 7 bases. This CDR3 is 15 amino acids long. J was trimmed by 1 base and V by 3 bases; bases with no gene match: 4. Germline loops: CDR1 MGHDK, CDR2 SYGVNS. CDR3 sequence (DNA): TGTGCCAGCAGTGATAGGCAGGGGGGCACAGATACGCAGTATTTT. This codes for CASSDRQGGTDTQYF.